These 23 T cell receptor beta chains originate from one sample sequenced in a study of glioma-infiltrating T cells after dendritic cell vaccination. This sample's time point: after dendritic cell vaccination, including at tumor progression/relapse. Repertoires were generated with immunoSEQ multiplex PCR, while TCRdb's copy carries only in-frame clones and drops some. This table has roughly 80,000 clones, around 86% appearing once. The starting material was blood, obtained after dendritic cell vaccination. The receptors shown here come from a human donor with glioblastoma.

This chain joins TRBV15 and TRBJ1-1; D gene ambiguous. Germline V gives CDR1 LNHNV, CDR2 YYDKDF (reference sequence). CDR3 length equals 12 residues. Trimming took 0 bases from V and 10 from J, leaving 9 bases between them. DNA for the CDR3: TGTGCCACCAGCAGAGACTCAGGTATAGCTTTCTTT. Translating gives CATSRDSGIAFF.

This sequence joins TRBV30 and TRBJ1-2; D is unresolved. The germline CDR1 and CDR2 sequences are GTSNPN and SVGIG (reference sequence). The length of the CDR3 is 13 residues. Trimming removed 0 bases from V and 4 bases from J, with 9 bases in between. This CDR3 is CAWSVTVGYGYTF. The DNA for the CDR3 is TGTGCCTGGAGTGTTACAGTGGGCTATGGCTACACCTTC.

The V and J genes are TRBV9 and TRBJ2-5; TRBD2 matches at 14 bases. V shed 0 bases, J shed 3 bases, and the junction held 1 base outside the gene matches. Germline assignment: CDR1 SGDLS and CDR2 YYNGEE. The CDR3 length is 16 residues. CDR3 sequence: CASSVATSGGEETQYF. The CDR3 region has the DNA TGTGCCAGCAGCGTAGCGACTAGCGGGGGGGAAGAGACCCAGTACTTC. Variable domain in full (rest from reference TRBV9 and TRBJ2-5): DSGVTQTPKHLITATGQRVTLRCSPRSGDLSVYWYQQSLDQGLQFLIQYYNGEERAKGNILERFSAQQFPDLHSELNLSSLELGDSALYFCASSVATSGGEETQYFGPGTRLLVL.

The rearrangement uses TRBV5-1 and TRBJ1-2, with 7 bases aligning to TRBD1. The CDR3 covers 13 residues. Germline-derived CDR1 and CDR2 are SGHRS and YFSETQ. The trim removed 2 bases at V and 6 bases at J, leaving 4 bases unmatched. CDR3 in DNA: TGCGCCAGCAGCTTAACAGGGGCTGATGGCTACACCTTC. This encodes CASSLTGADGYTF.

V usage is TRBV7-2 and J usage is TRBJ1-1, with D tentatively TRBD1 (6 bases). CDR3 length equals 15 residues. Per germline, CDR1 SGHTA and CDR2 FQGNSA. Trimming left V 1 base short and J 5 bases short, with 14 bases between. The CDR3 DNA is TGTGCCAGCAGCTTAGAGCTGGGGGCACGGACTGAAGCTTTCTTT. This translates into CASSLELGARTEAFF. The whole variable domain, filled in from reference TRBV7-2 and TRBJ1-1, reads GAGVSQSPSNKVTEKGKDVELRCDPISGHTALYWYRQSLGQGLEFLIYFQGNSAPDKSGLPSDRFSAERTGGSVSTLTIQRTQQEDSAVYLCASSLELGARTEAFFGQGTRLTVV.

This chain links TRBV5-1 with TRBJ2-3; 7 positions match TRBD1. The CDR3 covers 15 residues. Germline values: CDR1 SGHRS, CDR2 YFSETQ. V shed 2 bases, J shed 3 bases, and the junction held 6 bases outside the gene matches. This CDR3 is CASSLEGARTDTQYF. CDR3 bases: TGCGCCAGCAGCTTAGAGGGGGCGCGAACAGATACGCAGTATTTT. Drawing the rest from reference TRBV5-1 and TRBJ2-3, the complete variable domain is KAGVTQTPRYLIKTRGQQVTLSCSPISGHRSVSWYQQTPGQGLQFLFEYFSETQRNKGNFPGRFSGRQFSNSRSEMNVSTLELGDSALYLCASSLEGARTDTQYFGPGTRLTVL.

The chain carries TRBV10-2 and TRBJ2-3, with D hard to call. The germline V and J ends were trimmed by 2 bases and 3 bases, with 12 bases remaining between them. This CDR3 contains 15 residues. From germline, CDR1 is WSHSY and CDR2 SAAADI. For the CDR3, the DNA is TGCGCCAGCAGTGAGCGGGTCATATCAACAGATACGCAGTATTTT. Translated, it gives CASSERVISTDTQYF.

The chain couples TRBV6-1 to TRBJ1-2; TRBD1 aligns across 9 bases. Germline V lookup: CDR1 MNHNS, CDR2 SASEGT. There are 17 residues in the CDR3. V lost 2 bases to trimming and J lost 4 bases; unmatched junction nucleotides: 11. In DNA form, the CDR3 reads TGTGCCAGCAGTGAACAAAATAAGCCGGACAGGGGCTATGGCTACACCTTC. As protein: CASSEQNKPDRGYGYTF.

The sample holds a few counts of this clone. The chain has TRBV7-9 and TRBJ1-4; D possibly corresponds to TRBD1 (6 bases). The CDR3 is made up of 16 amino acids. In germline, CDR1 is SEHNR, CDR2 FQNEAQ (reference sequence). V was pared by 5 bases and J by 8 bases, with 21 bases between. The CDR3 protein is CASSVPGGTGSEKLFF. In nucleotides, the CDR3 is TGTGCCAGCAGCGTCCCGGGGGGTACAGGGTCAGAAAAACTGTTTTTT.

This chain connects TRBV11-3 to TRBJ2-7, with 8 bases identical to TRBD2. CDR1 and CDR2 from the germline V gene are SGHNT and YENEEA. V lost 5 bases to trimming and J lost 6 bases; unmatched junction nucleotides: 6. There are 13 residues in the CDR3. The CDR3 region is CASSENGGGEQYF. The CDR3 DNA reads as TGTGCCAGCAGCGAGAACGGGGGGGGCGAGCAGTACTTC.

The chain recombines TRBV7-3 with TRBJ2-3, with 8 nucleotides matching TRBD2. CDR1 is SGHTA and CDR2 is FQGTGA in the germline V gene. V lost 4 bases and J lost 14; bases outside the gene matches: 8. This CDR3 is built from 12 residues. The CDR3 sequence is CASSSDSGTLYF. CDR3 sequence (DNA): TGTGCCAGCAGCTCCGATAGCGGGACGTTGTATTTT. The full variable domain, with the rest looked up from reference TRBV7-3 and TRBJ2-3, is GAGVSQTPSNKVTEKGKYVELRCDPISGHTALYWYRQSLGQGPEFLIYFQGTGAADDSGLPNDRFFAVRPEGSVSTLKIQRTERGDSAVYLCASSSDSGTLYFGPGTRLTVL.

This chain uses TRBV10-3 with TRBJ2-3, with a possible D match to TRBD2 (6 bases). Per germline, CDR1 ENHRY and CDR2 SYGVKD. The V end lost 6 bases, the J end lost 2 bases, and 12 bases lay between the germline ends. The CDR3 is 14 amino acids. The DNA of the CDR3 is TGTGCCATCAGGCCGGGACTCACCACAGATACGCAGTATTTT. Amino acid sequence: CAIRPGLTTDTQYF.

This clone occurred once. The CDR3 sequence is CATRGTGLNSPLHF. DNA of the CDR3: TGTGCCACCCGGGGTACAGGGTTGAATTCACCCCTCCACTTT. This chain joins TRBV6-1 and TRBJ1-6, with a weak D call TRBD1 (6 bases). Germline CDR1 reads MNHNS; CDR2 reads SASEGT. This CDR3 has 14 amino acids. V lost 10 bases and J lost 7, with 17 bases in between.

The gene calls are TRBV5-6 and TRBJ1-2; 9 positions agree with TRBD1. Germline-derived CDR1 and CDR2 are SGHDT and YYEEEE. This CDR3 is built from 13 residues. Trimming at V came to 0 bases and at J to 8 bases, leaving 2 bases not matched to a gene. The DNA for the CDR3 is TGTGCCAGCAGCTTGGGGACAGGGGACGGCTACACCTTC. It codes for CASSLGTGDGYTF.

The V and J genes are TRBV11-3 and TRBJ1-2; 10 nucleotides align to TRBD1. Germline-derived CDR1 and CDR2 are SGHNT and YENEEA. With 5 bases clipped from V and 7 bases from J, the junction kept 4 bases outside the gene matches. The CDR3 contains 13 residues. The CDR3 loop reads CASSEGQGTGYTF. The CDR3 DNA sequence: TGTGCCAGCAGCGAGGGACAGGGGACTGGCTACACCTTC.

This chain links TRBV4-3 with TRBJ2-3; D gene ambiguous. Trimming pared 5 bases from V and 0 bases from J, leaving 9 bases between. The CDR3 has 14 amino acids. Per germline, CDR1 LGHNA and CDR2 YSLEER. The CDR3 reads CASSFPRSTDTQYF. CDR3 sequence (DNA): TGCGCCAGCAGCTTCCCGAGGAGCACAGATACGCAGTATTTT.

The V and J genes are TRBV6-1 and TRBJ2-1; 8 bases line up with TRBD2. CDR1 is MNHNS, CDR2 SASEGT, per germline. The J segment lost 7 bases and the V segment lost 0 bases, leaving 5 bases of the junction unmatched. The CDR3 is 15 amino acids. CDR3 sequence (DNA): TGTGCCAGCAGTGAAGCCCCGGGAGGGGGGAATGAGCAGTTCTTC. Its translation: CASSEAPGGGNEQFF.

This clone was seen only once. CDR3 loop: CASRRTGVYGYTF. CDR3 DNA: TGTGCCAGCAGACGGACAGGGGTTTATGGCTACACCTTC. The chain joins TRBV14 to TRBJ1-2; 9 nucleotides line up with TRBD1. Looked up from germline, CDR1 is SGHDN and CDR2 is FVKESK. This CDR3 has 13 residues. J lost 5 bases, V lost 6 bases, and 4 bases had no gene match.

The rearrangement links TRBV11-2 to TRBJ2-7; 7 positions match TRBD1. V gave up 5 bases and J gave up 2 bases; unmatched junction bases: 6. The CDR3 covers 14 residues. Germline V gene sequence: CDR1 SGHAT, CDR2 FQNNGV. The CDR3 region is CASSSRQGPYEQYF. The CDR3 bases are TGTGCCAGCAGCAGCCGACAGGGACCCTACGAGCAGTACTTC.

Concerning this clone itself: One end of the junction fails to match germline, which may point to a read error. The DNA of the CDR3 is TGTGCTAGCAGCCAGATTTGGAACACTGAAGCTTTCTTT. This encodes CASSQIWNTEAFF. The chain combines TRBV7-7 with TRBJ1-1; D is unresolved. This CDR3 region has 13 residues. The germline V gene has CDR1 SSHAT and CDR2 FNYEAQ (reference sequence).

The V gene is TRBV10-3, the J gene TRBJ2-3; no clear D gene. CDR3 length: 15 residues. From germline, CDR1 is ENHRY and CDR2 SYGVKD. The ends were cut back, 5 bases at V and 0 bases at J, with 12 bases in the middle. CDR3 DNA sequence: TGTGCCATCAGTTCGACGGTGACTAGCACAGATACGCAGTATTTT. Translation: CAISSTVTSTDTQYF.

The chain employs TRBV11-3 and TRBJ2-3; 9 nucleotides line up with TRBD2. The CDR3 is 14 amino acids. V was pared by 2 bases and J by 4 bases, with 1 base of the junction left unmatched. Germline assignment: CDR1 SGHNT and CDR2 YENEEA. CDR3 nucleotides: TGTGCCAGCAGCTTATCTAGCGGGGCAGATACGCAGTATTTT. Its protein is CASSLSSGADTQYF.

CDR3 loop: CASSSGLAAGTDTQYF. The CDR3 coding sequence is TGTGCCAGCAGCTCCGGACTAGCGGCTGGCACAGATACGCAGTATTTT. J is TRBJ2-3 and V is TRBV9; 10 bases are a match to TRBD2. J lost 1 base, V lost 4 bases, and 6 bases had no gene match. CDR3 length: 16 amino acids. The germline gives CDR1 SGDLS, CDR2 YYNGEE.